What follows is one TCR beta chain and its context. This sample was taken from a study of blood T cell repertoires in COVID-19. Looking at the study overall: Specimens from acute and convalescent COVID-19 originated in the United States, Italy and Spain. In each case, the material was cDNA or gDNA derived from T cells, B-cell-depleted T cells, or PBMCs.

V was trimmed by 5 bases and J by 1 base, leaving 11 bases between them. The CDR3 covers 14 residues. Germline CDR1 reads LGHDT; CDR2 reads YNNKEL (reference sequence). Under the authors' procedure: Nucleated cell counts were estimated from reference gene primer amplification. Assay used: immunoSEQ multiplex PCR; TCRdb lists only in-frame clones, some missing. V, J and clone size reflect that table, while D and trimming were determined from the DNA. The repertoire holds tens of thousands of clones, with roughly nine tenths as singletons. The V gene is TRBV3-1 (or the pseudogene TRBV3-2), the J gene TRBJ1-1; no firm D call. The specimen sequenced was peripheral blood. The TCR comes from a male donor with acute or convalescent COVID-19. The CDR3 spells CASSRNRQNTEAFF. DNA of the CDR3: TGTGCCAGCAGCAGGAACCGACAGAACACTGAAGCTTTCTTT.